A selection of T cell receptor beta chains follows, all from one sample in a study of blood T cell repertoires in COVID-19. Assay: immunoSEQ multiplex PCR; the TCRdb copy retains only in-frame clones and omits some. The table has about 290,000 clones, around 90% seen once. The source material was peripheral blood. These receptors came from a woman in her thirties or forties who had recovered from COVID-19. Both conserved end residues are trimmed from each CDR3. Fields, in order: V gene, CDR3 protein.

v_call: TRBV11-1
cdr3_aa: ASSLARLAQGGELF

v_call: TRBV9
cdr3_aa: ASSAGLADQETQY

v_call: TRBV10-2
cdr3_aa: ASSGPGQGDNEQF

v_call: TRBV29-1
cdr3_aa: SATGGGPEQY

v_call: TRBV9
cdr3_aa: ASSVVALAGGNEQF

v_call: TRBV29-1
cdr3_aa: SVGGSGSGNTIY

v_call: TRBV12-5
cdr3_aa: ASGSPELAASNEQF

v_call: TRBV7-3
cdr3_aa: ASSHGRTRNEEQY

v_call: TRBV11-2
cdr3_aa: ASSRGTSGTEQY

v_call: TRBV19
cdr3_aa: ASSIAGDRTGELF

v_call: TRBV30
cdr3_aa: AWSLRTGSNQPQH

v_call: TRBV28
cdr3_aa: ASSTPGTGLGSPLH

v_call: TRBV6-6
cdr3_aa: ASSSDRGNQPQH

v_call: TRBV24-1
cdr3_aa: ATSDRDRGDYEQY

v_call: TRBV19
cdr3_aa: ATGGVLGSYNEQF

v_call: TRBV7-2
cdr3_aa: ASSLLQGIGNSPLH

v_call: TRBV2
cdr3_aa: ASAELQGARDTQY

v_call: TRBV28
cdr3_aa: ASTGRRQSYEQY

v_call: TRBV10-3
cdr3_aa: AISEGALGETQY

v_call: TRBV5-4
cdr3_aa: ASSLETASGLNEQF

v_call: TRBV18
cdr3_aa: ASSPQNRLAGGPSVQF

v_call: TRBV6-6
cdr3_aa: ASSYDLVPGRPLH

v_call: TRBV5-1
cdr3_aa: ASSLAGRPTNEKLF

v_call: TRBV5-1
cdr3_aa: ASSLRTGGLGEKLF

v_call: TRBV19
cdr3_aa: ASSTGGAETQY

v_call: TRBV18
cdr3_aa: ASSPGATTNEQF

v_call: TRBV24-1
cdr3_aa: ATSDRGQGGHEQF

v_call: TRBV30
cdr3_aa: AWTGAGTGPQY

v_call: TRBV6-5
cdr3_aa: ASSYSIQGDSPLH

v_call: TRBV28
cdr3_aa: ASNADTEAF

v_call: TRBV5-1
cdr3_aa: ASSLGGAYNEQF

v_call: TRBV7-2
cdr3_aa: ASSFLSGPVWGVTDTQY

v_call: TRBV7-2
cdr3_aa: ASNRGSSVHNEQF

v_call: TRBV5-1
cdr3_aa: ASSLFPGDSGEQY

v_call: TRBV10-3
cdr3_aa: AIRLDGGRTDTQY

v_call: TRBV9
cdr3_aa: ASSSHRETGELF

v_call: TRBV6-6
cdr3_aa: ASSATGEAF

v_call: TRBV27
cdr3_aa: ASSLGHGQETQY

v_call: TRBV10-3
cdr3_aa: AISEGGNQPQH

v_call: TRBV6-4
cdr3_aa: ASSRDRINEQY

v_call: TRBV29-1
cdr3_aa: SVELAASGGNTIY

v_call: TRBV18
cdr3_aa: ASSPSATYNSPLH

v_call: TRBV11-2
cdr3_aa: ASSLDSGQVIYGYT

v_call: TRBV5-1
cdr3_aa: ASSPAGGGNEQF

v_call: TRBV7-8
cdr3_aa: ASSPLWTLSGNTIY

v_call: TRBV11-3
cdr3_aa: ASSPSRADTQY

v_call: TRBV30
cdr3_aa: AWTGFSNTGELF

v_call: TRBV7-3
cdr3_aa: ASSLVGLAGGEQDTQY

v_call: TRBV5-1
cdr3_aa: ASSPGTPAYEQY

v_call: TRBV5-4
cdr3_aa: ASSLTSGTYNEQF

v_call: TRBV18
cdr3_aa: ASSPPGLINTGELF

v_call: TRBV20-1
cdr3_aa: SAEGAAEQF

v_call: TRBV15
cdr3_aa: ATSRDYGLPGYEQY

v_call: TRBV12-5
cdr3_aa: ASGSDISGNYEQY

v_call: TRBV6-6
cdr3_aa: ASGERVGEQY